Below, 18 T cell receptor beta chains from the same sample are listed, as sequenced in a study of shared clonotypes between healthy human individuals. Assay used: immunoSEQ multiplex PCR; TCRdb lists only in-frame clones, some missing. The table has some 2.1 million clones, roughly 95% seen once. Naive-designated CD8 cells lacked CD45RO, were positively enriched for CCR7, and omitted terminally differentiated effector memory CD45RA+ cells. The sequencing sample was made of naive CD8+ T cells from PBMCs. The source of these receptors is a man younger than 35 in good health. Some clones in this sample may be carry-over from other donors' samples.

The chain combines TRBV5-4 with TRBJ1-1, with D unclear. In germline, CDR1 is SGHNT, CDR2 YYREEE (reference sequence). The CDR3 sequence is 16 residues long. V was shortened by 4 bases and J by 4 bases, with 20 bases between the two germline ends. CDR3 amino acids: CASSLPGSREGTEAFF. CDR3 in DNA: TGTGCCAGCAGCCTTCCTGGGTCGAGGGAGGGCACTGAAGCTTTCTTT.

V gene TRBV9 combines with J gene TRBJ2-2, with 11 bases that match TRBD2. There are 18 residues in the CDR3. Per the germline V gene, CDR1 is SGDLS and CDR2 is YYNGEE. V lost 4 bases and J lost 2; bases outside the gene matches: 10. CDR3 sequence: CASSSPLAGGLNTGELFF. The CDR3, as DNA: TGTGCCAGCAGCTCCCCGCTAGCGGGAGGATTAAACACCGGGGAGCTGTTTTTT.

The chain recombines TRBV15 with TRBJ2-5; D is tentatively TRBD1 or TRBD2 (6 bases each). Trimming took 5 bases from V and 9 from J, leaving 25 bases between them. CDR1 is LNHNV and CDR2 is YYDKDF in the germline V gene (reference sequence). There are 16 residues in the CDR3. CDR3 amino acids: CATSGGGRLLAEPQYF. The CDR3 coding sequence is TGTGCCACCAGCGGAGGGGGACGGCTCCTAGCCGAGCCCCAGTACTTC. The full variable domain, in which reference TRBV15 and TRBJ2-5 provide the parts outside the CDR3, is DAMVIQNPRYQVTQFGKPVTLSCSQTLNHNVMYWYQQKSSQAPKLLFHYYDKDFNNEADTPDNFQSRRPNTSFCFLDIRSPGLGDTAMYLCATSGGGRLLAEPQYFGPGTRLLVL.

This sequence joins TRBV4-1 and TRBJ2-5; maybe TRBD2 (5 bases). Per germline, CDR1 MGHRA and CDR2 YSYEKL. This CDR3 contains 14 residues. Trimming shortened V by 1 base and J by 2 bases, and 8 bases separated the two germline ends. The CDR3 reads CASSQAGRQETQYF. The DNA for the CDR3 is TGCGCCAGCAGCCAAGCGGGGAGACAAGAGACCCAGTACTTC.

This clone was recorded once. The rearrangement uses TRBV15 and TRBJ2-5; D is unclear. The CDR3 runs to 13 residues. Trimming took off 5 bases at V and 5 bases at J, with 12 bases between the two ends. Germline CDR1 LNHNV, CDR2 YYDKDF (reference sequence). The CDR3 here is CATSAGERETQYF. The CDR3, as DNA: TGTGCCACCAGCGCCGGCGAGAGGGAGACCCAGTACTTC.

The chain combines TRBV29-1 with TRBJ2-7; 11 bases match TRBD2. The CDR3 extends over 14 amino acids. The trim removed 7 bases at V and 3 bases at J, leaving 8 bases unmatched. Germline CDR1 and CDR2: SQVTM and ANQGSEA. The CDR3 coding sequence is TGCAGCGCCGCGGGACTAGCGGACTTCTACGAGCAGTACTTC. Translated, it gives CSAAGLADFYEQYF.

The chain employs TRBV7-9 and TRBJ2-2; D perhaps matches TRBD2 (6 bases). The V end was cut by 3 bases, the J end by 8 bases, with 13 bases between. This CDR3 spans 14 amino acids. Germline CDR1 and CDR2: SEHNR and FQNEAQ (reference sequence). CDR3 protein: CASSLGLSTGELFF. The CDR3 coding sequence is TGTGCCAGCAGCTTGGGACTCAGCACAGGGGAGCTGTTTTTT.

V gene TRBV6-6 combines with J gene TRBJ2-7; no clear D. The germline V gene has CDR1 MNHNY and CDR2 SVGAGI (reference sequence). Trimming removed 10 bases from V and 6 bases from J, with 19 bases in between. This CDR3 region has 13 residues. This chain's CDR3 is CATTVTRSGEQYF. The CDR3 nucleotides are TGTGCCACCACAGTGACCCGTTCGGGCGAGCAGTACTTC.

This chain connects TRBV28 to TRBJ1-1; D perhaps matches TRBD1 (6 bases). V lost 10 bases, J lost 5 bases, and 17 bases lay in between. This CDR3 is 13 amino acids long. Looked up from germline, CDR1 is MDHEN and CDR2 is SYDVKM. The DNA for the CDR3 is TGTGCCACCGACGACAGGTTATTGACTGAAGCTTTCTTT. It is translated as CATDDRLLTEAFF.

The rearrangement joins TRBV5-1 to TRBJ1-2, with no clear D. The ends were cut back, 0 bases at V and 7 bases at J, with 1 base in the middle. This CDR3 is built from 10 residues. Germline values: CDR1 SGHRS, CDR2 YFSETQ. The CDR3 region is CASSLGGYTF. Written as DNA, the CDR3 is TGCGCCAGCAGCTTGGGTGGCTACACCTTC.

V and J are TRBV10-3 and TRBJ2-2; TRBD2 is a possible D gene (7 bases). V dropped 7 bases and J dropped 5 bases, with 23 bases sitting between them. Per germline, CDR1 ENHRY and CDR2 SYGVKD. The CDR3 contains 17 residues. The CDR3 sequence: CAINSRGADTGTGELFF. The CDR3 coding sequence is TGTGCCATCAACTCTCGGGGGGCGGACACGGGTACCGGGGAGCTGTTTTTT.

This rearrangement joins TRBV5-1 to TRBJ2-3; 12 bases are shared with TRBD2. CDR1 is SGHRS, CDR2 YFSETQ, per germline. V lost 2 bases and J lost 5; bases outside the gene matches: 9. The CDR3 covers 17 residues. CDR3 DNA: TGCGCCAGCAGCTTATCTAGCGGGAGGGCCTTGGTAGATACGCAGTATTTT. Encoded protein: CASSLSSGRALVDTQYF.

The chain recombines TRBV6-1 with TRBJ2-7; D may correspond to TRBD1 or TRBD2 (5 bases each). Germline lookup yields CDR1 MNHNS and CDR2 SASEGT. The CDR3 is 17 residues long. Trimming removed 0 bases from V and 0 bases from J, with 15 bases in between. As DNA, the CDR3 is TGTGCCAGCAGTGAAGCTTCCGGGACCGCCTTCTCCTACGAGCAGTACTTC. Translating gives CASSEASGTAFSYEQYF.

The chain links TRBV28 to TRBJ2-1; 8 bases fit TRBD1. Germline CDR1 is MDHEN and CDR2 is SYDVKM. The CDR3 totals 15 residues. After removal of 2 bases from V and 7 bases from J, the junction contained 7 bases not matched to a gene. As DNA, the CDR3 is TGTGCCAGCAGTTTACCTGGACAGGGTGGAAATGAGCAGTTCTTC. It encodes CASSLPGQGGNEQFF.

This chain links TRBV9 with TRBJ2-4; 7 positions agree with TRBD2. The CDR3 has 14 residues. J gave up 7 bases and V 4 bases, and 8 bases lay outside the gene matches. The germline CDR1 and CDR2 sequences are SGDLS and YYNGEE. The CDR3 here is CASSTRGEGNIQYF. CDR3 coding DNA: TGTGCCAGCAGCACACGCGGGGAGGGGAACATTCAGTACTTC. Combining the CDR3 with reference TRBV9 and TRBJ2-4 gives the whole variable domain DSGVTQTPKHLITATGQRVTLRCSPRSGDLSVYWYQQSLDQGLQFLIQYYNGEERAKGNILERFSAQQFPDLHSELNLSSLELGDSALYFCASSTRGEGNIQYFGAGTRLSVL.

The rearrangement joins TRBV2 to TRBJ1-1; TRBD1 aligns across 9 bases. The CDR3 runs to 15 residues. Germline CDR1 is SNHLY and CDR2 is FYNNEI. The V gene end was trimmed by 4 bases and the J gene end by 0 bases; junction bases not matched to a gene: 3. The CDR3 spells CASSGTGELNTEAFF. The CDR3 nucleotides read TGTGCCAGCAGTGGGACAGGGGAGCTGAACACTGAAGCTTTCTTT.

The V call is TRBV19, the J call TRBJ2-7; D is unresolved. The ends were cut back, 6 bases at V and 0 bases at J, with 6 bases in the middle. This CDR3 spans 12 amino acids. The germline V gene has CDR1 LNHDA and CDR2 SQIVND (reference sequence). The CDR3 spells CASRDDSYEQYF. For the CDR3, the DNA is TGTGCCAGTAGGGACGACTCCTACGAGCAGTACTTC.

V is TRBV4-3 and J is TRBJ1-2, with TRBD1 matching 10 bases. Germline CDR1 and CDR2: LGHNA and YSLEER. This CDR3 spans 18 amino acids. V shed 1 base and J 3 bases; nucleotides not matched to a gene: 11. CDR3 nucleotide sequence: TGCGCCAGCAGCCAAGTTTCGACAGGGGGCGAGGGGGACTATGGCTACACCTTC. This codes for CASSQVSTGGEGDYGYTF.